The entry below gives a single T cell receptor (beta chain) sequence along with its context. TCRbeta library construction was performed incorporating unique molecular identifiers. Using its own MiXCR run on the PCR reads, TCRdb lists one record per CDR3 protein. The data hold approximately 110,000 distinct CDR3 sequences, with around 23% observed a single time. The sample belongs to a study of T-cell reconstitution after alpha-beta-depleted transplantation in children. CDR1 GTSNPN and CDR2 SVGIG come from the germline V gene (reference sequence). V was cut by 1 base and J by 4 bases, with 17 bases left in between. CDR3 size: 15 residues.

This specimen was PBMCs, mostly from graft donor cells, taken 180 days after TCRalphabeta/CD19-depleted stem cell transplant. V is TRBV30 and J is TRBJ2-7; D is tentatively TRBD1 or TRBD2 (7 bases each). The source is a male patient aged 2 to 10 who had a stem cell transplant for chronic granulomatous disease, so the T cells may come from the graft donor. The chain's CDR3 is CAWSGLRGDRYEQYF. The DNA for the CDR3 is TGTGCCTGGAGTGGTCTCCGGGGGGACAGATACGAGCAGTACTTC. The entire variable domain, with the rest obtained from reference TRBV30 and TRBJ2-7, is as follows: SQTIHQWPATLVQPVGSPLSLECTVEGTSNPNLYWYRQAAGRGLQLLFYSVGIGQISSEVPQNLSASRPQDRQFILSSKKLLLSDSGFYLCAWSGLRGDRYEQYFGPGTRLTVT.